This T cell receptor beta chain stems from a study of T cells in tuberculosis. Profiling relied on immunoSEQ multiplex PCR, and the TCRdb table lists in-frame clones only, not all of them. The sample contains roughly 29,000 clones, over 85% of which appear only once. Points from the study as a whole: GMM-specific TCRs were nearer to active tuberculosis alpha repertoires, suggesting expansion. Samples were chosen by availability of cryopreserved specimens.

Concerning this clone itself: The antigen is undetermined.

Latent tuberculosis screening used tuberculin skin test and IGRA at entry. The source of this sequence is a donor aged 5-35 years with latent tuberculosis or without tuberculosis infection. Sequenced sample: PBMCs.

CDR3 sequence: CASLPGRAYEQYF. The CDR3 region has the DNA TGTGCCAGCCTGCCCGGCAGGGCCTACGAGCAGTACTTC. The chain has TRBV28 and TRBJ2-7, with TRBD1 as a possible D gene (5 bases). This CDR3 has 13 residues. Per germline, CDR1 MDHEN and CDR2 SYDVKM. The V end was cut by 8 bases, the J end by 2 bases, with 13 bases between.